The 14 T cell receptor beta chains presented below share a single source sample, sequenced in a study of blood T cells in healthy people across ages. Then a second PCR, running roughly 6 to 12 cycles, was carried out with a sample-barcoded 5' primer and a J-beta primer mix. TCRdb re-analysed the 5' RACE reads in MiXCR, keeping a single row per CDR3 protein. The sample has around 1,000,000 distinct CDR3 sequences; around two fifths are singletons. Sequencing was carried out using blood. Source of these receptors: a man younger than 35 in good health.

This clonotype was seen just once. The rearrangement joins TRBV24-1 to TRBJ1-1, with a tentative D call TRBD1 (5 bases). The V end was cut by 5 bases, the J end by 1 base, with 7 bases between. Germline CDR1 and CDR2: KGHDR and SFDVKD. The CDR3 contains 13 residues. The CDR3 nucleotides are TGTGCCACCAGTGCAGGGAGGAACACTGAAGCTTTCTTT. It translates to CATSAGRNTEAFF.

The rearrangement links TRBV29-1 to TRBJ1-2, with a possible D match to TRBD1 (6 bases). Per the germline V gene, CDR1 is SQVTM and CDR2 is ANQGSEA. CDR3 length: 12 residues. V lost 3 bases and J 5 bases, leaving 10 bases between the germline ends. This CDR3 is CSVDRGAYGYTF. DNA for the CDR3: TGCAGCGTTGACAGGGGCGCTTATGGCTACACCTTC.

In its sample, this clonotype was seen a few times. The chain employs TRBV20-1 and TRBJ1-1; no clear D. V lost 0 bases to trimming and J lost 0 bases, with 11 bases between them. This CDR3 comprises 15 residues. Germline lookup yields CDR1 DFQATT and CDR2 SNEGSKA (reference sequence). The CDR3 here is CSARDKRRMNTEAFF. Written as DNA, the CDR3 is TGCAGTGCTAGAGATAAGCGACGGATGAACACTGAAGCTTTCTTT.

This clonotype was seen repeatedly, ten times or more. This rearrangement joins TRBV6-5 to TRBJ2-1, with 13 bases fitting TRBD2. Germline values: CDR1 MNHEY, CDR2 SVGAGI. Trimming removed 2 bases from V and 4 bases from J; junction bases left unmatched: 2. The CDR3 is made up of 16 amino acids. CDR3 loop: CASSYGTSGIYNEQFF. DNA for the CDR3: TGTGCCAGCAGTTACGGGACTAGCGGGATTTACAATGAGCAGTTCTTC.

Regarding this clonotype: The junction does not match germline at one end; this may be a read error. This sequence joins TRBV4-1 and TRBJ2-5; no reliable D call. Germline CDR1 reads MGHRA; CDR2 reads YSYEKL. The CDR3 consists of 13 residues. The CDR3 DNA follows: TGCGCCAGCAGCCCTAGACCCCAAGGGACCCAGTACTTC. The encoded protein is CASSPRPQGTQYF.

The table lists this clonotype with a count of one. The rearrangement joins TRBV6-5 to TRBJ1-2; a weak D match, TRBD1 (6 bases). The germline V gene encodes CDR1 MNHEY and CDR2 SVGAGI. The length of the CDR3 is 15 residues. The V and J ends lost 3 bases and 4 bases respectively, with 15 bases between them. The CDR3 here is CASSYAGVDSYGYTF. The CDR3 DNA follows: TGTGCCAGCAGTTATGCAGGGGTTGACAGCTATGGCTACACCTTC.

This chain joins TRBV18 and TRBJ2-1; the D gene is possibly TRBD1 (5 bases). The CDR3 contains 15 residues. Germline lookup yields CDR1 KGHSH and CDR2 LQKENI. The V end was cut by 3 bases, the J end by 10 bases, with 19 bases between. CDR3 residues: CASSPPQGALREQFF. In nucleotides, the CDR3 is TGTGCCAGCTCACCTCCACAAGGGGCCCTACGAGAGCAGTTCTTC.

This clonotype was recorded a few times. The gene calls are TRBV6-5 and TRBJ1-2, with 9 positions matching TRBD1. Trimming at V came to 7 bases and at J to 2 bases, leaving 5 bases not matched to a gene. CDR3 length: 14 residues. Germline CDR1 reads MNHEY; CDR2 reads SVGAGI. Here the CDR3 reads CASTLGQGNYGYTF. DNA for the CDR3: TGTGCCAGCACCTTAGGACAGGGGAACTATGGCTACACCTTC.

This clonotype was detected only a few times. The J gene is TRBJ1-2, the V gene TRBV20-1; weak D call: TRBD1 (6 bases). The CDR3 spans 16 residues. Trimming took 2 bases from V and 4 from J, leaving 20 bases between them. Germline CDR1 DFQATT, CDR2 SNEGSKA (reference sequence). Here the CDR3 reads CSARPLGGSLGYGYTF. The CDR3 nucleotides read TGCAGTGCTAGACCCCTTGGGGGCAGTTTAGGCTATGGCTACACCTTC.

The rearrangement links TRBV19 to TRBJ2-1; possible D gene TRBD2, 5 bases. Looked up from germline, CDR1 is LNHDA and CDR2 is SQIVND (reference sequence). The CDR3 runs 13 residues. Deletions cut 4 bases from V and 7 bases from J, with 11 bases between. CDR3: CASSTGLANEQFF. The CDR3 DNA is TGTGCCAGTAGTACTGGACTGGCTAATGAGCAGTTCTTC. The full variable domain, in which reference TRBV19 and TRBJ2-1 provide the parts outside the CDR3, is DGGITQSPKYLFRKEGQNVTLSCEQNLNHDAMYWYRQDPGQGLRLIYYSQIVNDFQKGDIAEGYSVSREKKESFPLTVTSAQKNPTAFYLCASSTGLANEQFFGPGTRLTVL.

This rearrangement joins TRBV10-3 to TRBJ1-2; 7 bases align to TRBD1. The V and J ends lost 7 bases and 10 bases, in that order; junction bases with no gene match: 12. The CDR3 length is 13 residues. Germline V gives CDR1 ENHRY, CDR2 SYGVKD. The CDR3 protein is CAIKETGIRVYTF. The CDR3 DNA sequence: TGTGCCATCAAGGAGACAGGGATCCGTGTCTACACCTTC.

To note about this clonotype: One end of the junction is discordant with germline, which a read error may explain. This rearrangement joins TRBV7-7 to TRBJ1-5, with a tentative D call TRBD1 (5 bases). Per germline, CDR1 SSHAT and CDR2 FNYEAQ (reference sequence). The CDR3 is 12 amino acids. CDR3 nucleotides: TGTGCTAGCAGACATGGGGGGCAGCCCCAGCATTTT. It codes for CASRHGGQPQHF.

Here the CDR3 DNA reads TGTGCCAGCAGTTACGCAGAACAGACAGATACGCAGTATTTT. Its protein product is CASSYAEQTDTQYF. The rearrangement uses TRBV6-5 and TRBJ2-3; D uncertain. The CDR3 sequence is 14 residues long. Trimming removed 2 bases from V and 3 bases from J, with 9 bases in between. Germline lookup yields CDR1 MNHEY and CDR2 SVGAGI.

This clonotype was counted a few times. The rearrangement links TRBV20-1 to TRBJ2-3; a weak D match, TRBD2 (5 bases). V lost 0 bases and J 6 bases, leaving 16 bases between the germline ends. The CDR3 covers 15 residues. Per the germline V gene, CDR1 is DFQATT and CDR2 is SNEGSKA (reference sequence). As DNA, the CDR3 is TGCAGTGCTAGAGATAGGATGGCGGGCGTGGATACGCAGTATTTT. It translates to CSARDRMAGVDTQYF.